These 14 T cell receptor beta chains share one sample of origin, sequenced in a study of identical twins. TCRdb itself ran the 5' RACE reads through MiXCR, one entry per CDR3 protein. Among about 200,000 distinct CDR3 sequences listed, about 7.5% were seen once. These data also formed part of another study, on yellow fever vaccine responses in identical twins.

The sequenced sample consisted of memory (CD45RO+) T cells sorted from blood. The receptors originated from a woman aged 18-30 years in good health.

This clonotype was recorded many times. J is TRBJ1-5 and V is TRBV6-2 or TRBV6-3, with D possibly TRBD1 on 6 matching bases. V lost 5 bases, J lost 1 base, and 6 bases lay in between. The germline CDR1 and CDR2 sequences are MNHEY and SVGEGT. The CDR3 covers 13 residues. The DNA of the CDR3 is TGTGCCAGCAGTGGACAGAGCAATCAGCCCCAGCATTTT. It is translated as CASSGQSNQPQHF.

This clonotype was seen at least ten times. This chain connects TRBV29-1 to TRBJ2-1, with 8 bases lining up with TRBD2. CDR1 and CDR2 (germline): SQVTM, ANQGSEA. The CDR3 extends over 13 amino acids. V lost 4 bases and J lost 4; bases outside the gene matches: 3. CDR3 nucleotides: TGCAGCGTTGGAGCGGGGGATTACAATGAGCAGTTCTTC. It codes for CSVGAGDYNEQFF.

CDR3 coding DNA: TGTGCCAGCAGCTTAAGAGCTAGCGGGGGTAACAATGAGCAGTTCTTC. Translated: CASSLRASGGNNEQFF. This chain uses TRBV11-2 with TRBJ2-1; 10 bases align to TRBD2. V gave up 2 bases and J gave up 5 bases; unmatched junction bases: 6. The CDR3 runs 16 residues. Germline-derived CDR1 and CDR2 are SGHAT and FQNNGV.

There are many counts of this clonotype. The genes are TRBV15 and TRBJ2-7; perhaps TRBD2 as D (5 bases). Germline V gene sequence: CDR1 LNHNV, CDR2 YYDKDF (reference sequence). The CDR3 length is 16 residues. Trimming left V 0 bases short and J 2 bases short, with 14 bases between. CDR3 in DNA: TGTGCCACCAGCAGAGATCCGGGGTTTAGTCCCTACGAGCAGTACTTC. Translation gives CATSRDPGFSPYEQYF.

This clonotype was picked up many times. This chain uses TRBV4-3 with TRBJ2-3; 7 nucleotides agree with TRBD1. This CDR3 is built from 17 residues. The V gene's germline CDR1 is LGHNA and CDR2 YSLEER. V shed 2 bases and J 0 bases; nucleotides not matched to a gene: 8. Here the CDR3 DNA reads TGCGCCAGCAGCCAACAGCCAGGGGGTGCTAGCACAGATACGCAGTATTTT. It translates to CASSQQPGGASTDTQYF.

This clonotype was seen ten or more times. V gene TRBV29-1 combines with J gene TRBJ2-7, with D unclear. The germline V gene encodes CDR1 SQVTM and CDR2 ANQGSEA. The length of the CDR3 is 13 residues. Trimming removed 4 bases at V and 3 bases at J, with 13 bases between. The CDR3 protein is CSVVQSLGYEQYF. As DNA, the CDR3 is TGCAGCGTTGTTCAATCGTTAGGCTACGAGCAGTACTTC.

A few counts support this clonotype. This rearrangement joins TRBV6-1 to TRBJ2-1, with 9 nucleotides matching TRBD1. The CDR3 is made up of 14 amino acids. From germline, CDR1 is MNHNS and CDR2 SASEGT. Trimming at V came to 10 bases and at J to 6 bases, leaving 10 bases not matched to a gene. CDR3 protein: CATMGQGAFNEQFF. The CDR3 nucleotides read TGTGCCACCATGGGACAGGGAGCCTTCAATGAGCAGTTCTTC.

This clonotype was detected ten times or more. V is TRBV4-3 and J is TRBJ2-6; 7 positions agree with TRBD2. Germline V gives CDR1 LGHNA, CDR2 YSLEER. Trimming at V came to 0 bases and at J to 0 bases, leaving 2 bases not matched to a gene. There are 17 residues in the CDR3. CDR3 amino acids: CASSQDGGGSGANVLTF. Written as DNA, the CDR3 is TGCGCCAGCAGCCAAGATGGCGGGGGCTCTGGGGCCAACGTCCTGACTTTC.

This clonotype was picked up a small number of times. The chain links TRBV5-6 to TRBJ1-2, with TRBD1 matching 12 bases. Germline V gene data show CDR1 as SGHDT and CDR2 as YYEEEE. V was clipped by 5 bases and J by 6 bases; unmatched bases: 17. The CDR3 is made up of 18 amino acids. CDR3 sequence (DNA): TGTGCCAGCAGTCTCCGACCCGGGACAGGGGGCGCAAATCATGGCTACACCTTC. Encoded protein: CASSLRPGTGGANHGYTF.

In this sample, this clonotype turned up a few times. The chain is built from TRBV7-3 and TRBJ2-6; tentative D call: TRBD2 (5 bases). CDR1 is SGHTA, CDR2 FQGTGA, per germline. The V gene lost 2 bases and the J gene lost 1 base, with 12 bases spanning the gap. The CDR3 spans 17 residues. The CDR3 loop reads CASSLGLRGSGANVLTF. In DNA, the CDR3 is TGTGCCAGCAGCTTAGGGTTACGGGGATCTGGGGCCAACGTCCTGACTTTC.

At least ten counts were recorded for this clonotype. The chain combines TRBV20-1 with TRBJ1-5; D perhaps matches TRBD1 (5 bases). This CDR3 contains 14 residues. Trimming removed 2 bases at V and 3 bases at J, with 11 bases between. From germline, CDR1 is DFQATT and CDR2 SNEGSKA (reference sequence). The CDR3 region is CSARPGGTNQPQHF. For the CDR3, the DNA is TGCAGTGCTAGACCGGGGGGGACCAATCAGCCCCAGCATTTT.

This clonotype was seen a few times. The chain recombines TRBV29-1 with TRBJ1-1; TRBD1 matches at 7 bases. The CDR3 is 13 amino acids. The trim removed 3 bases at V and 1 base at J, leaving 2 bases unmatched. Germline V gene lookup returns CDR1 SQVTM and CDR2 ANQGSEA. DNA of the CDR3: TGCAGCGTTGAGACAGGGAAGAACACTGAAGCTTTCTTT. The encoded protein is CSVETGKNTEAFF.

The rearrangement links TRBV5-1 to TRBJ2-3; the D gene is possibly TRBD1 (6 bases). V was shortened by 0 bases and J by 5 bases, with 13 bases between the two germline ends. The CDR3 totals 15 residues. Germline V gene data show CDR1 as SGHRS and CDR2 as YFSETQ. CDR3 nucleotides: TGCGCCAGCAGCTTGGTGGGGGCGCGGCAAGATACGCAGTATTTT. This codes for CASSLVGARQDTQYF.

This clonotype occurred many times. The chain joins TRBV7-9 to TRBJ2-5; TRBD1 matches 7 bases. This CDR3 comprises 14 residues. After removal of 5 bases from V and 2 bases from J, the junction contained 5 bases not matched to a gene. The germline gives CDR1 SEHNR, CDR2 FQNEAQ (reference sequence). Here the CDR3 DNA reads TGTGCCAGCAGCCCCTACAGGGGACAAGAGACCCAGTACTTC. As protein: CASSPYRGQETQYF.